The present entry profiles one T cell receptor (beta chain) with its context. PCR used 60 Vbeta primers and 13 Jbeta primers. Produced via immunoSEQ multiplex PCR; TCRdb's table is partial and in-frame only. The table lists more than 100,000 clones, 75% to 85% of them singletons. This record comes from a study of cytomegalovirus exposure and HLA in healthy donors. V was clipped by 0 bases and J by 11 bases, with 18 bases between them. CDR3 length equals 14 residues. In germline, CDR1 is SGHRS, CDR2 YFSETQ. The sequenced sample was PBMCs. This chain links TRBV5-1 with TRBJ2-7; no reliable D call. The sequence came from a man aged 40-49 years in good health and CMV-seronegative. CDR3: CASSLATASPVKYF. The DNA of the CDR3 is TGCGCCAGCAGCTTGGCAACTGCGAGTCCCGTAAAGTACTTC.